This record covers a single T cell receptor (beta chain). The sample originates from a study of blood T cell repertoires in COVID-19. Study-level information: Samples taken during acute and convalescent COVID-19 were collected in the United States, Italy and Spain.

This CDR3 comprises 12 residues. Germline V gene lookup returns CDR1 MNHEY and CDR2 SVGAGI. V gave up 6 bases and J gave up 0 bases, with 5 bases separating them. The data were produced by immunoSEQ multiplex PCR, yet TCRdb's version contains in-frame clones alone and is incomplete. The sample carries roughly 150,000 clones, nearly 85% recorded once. The sample was PBMCs or T cells enriched from blood (not recorded which). The chain links TRBV6-5 to TRBJ1-1; D is ambiguous. This receptor was taken from a man aged 50-59 years in a cohort exposed to, infected with or recovered from COVID-19 (not recorded which). The CDR3 protein is CASSILNTEAFF. The CDR3 DNA reads TGTGCCAGCAGCATCCTGAACACTGAAGCTTTCTTT.